A selection of T cell receptor beta chains follows, all from one sample in a study of T cell responses to AZD1222 COVID-19 vaccine. Libraries were prepared by immunoSEQ multiplex PCR; TCRdb keeps only in-frame clonotypes and omits some of them. The repertoire consists of 84,000 or so clones, with roughly 87% occurring once and the leading ten covering over 1.2%. The sample here was peripheral blood, taken on day 0 of AZD1222 vaccination. These receptors were taken from an adult in good health. Each CDR3 is given with its conserved first and last residue.

v_gene,len,CDR3aa
TRBV5-1,15,CASSPTGARNTEAFF
TRBV7-3,16,CASSAGSGRARIEQYF
TRBV9,15,CASSDSPGFNQPQHF
TRBV5-4,16,CASSQDGGLANYGYTF
TRBV6-6,16,CASSYPTSSGDAEAFF
TRBV3-1/TRBV3-2,12,CASSHSHRKLFF
TRBV4-2,16,CASSQEKGQGTYEQYF
TRBV19,14,CASILQEGTGEQFF
TRBV6-5,16,CASSYSRQGDNSPLHF
TRBV2,12,CANTGGPQPQHF
TRBV6-5,11,CASTRGYGYTF
TRBV19,14,CASTLGVGRYEQYF
TRBV19,15,CASSIAATHYNEQFF
TRBV5-6,14,CASTVDSLPYEQYF
TRBV19,14,CASTGTVHNSPLHF
TRBV12-3/TRBV12-4,12,CAIQMGREKLFF
TRBV3-1/TRBV3-2,12,CASSRRDTEAFF
TRBV30,15,CAWSVLQGAQETQYF
TRBV12-3/TRBV12-4,11,CASSPLLGQFF
TRBV12-3/TRBV12-4,12,CASRDSVGGYTF
TRBV19,15,CASSIGLAAVNGYTF
TRBV6-5,16,CASSYSSLGGYEKLFF
TRBV5-1,15,CASSPSSGTNQPQHF
TRBV6-1,20,CASSEADSTGLVFMNTEAFF
TRBV29-1,11,CSVKTNTEAFF
TRBV5-6,16,CASSLRIRSSYNEQFF
TRBV7-2,15,CASSLNRNSVGELFF
TRBV6-2/TRBV6-3,14,CASSLGGQYYGYTF
TRBV6-5,15,CASGRGGDFKNIQYF
TRBV3-1/TRBV3-2,18,CASSQDFPGLLVSDTQYF
TRBV19,15,CASSIMAASNQPQHF
TRBV6-4,15,CASRPGQGAIGEAFF
TRBV9,14,CASSTRQENTEAFF
TRBV30,13,CAWSVQGDQPQHF
TRBV28,12,CASSLSGEPQHF
TRBV2,19,CASSEGGQGGGIFNEKLFF
TRBV7-9,14,CASSAPGQGTEAFF
TRBV4-2,15,CASSPIDLAYNEQFF
TRBV5-1,15,CASSYRTGDTDTQYF
TRBV5-1,15,CASSPGTGSYNEQFF
TRBV12-3/TRBV12-4,13,CASSPDRKETQYF
TRBV5-1,14,CASSLLGGYYGYTF
TRBV6-4,15,CASSDSTSGSNEQFF
TRBV5-4,13,CASSLKGAAVPYF
TRBV11-2,16,CASSLDRGSRSYEQYF
TRBV6-5,15,CASSYLAGDGNTIYF
TRBV28,13,CASSSGQGTEAFF
TRBV25-1,14,CASSEQGTGNTIYF
TRBV7-6,15,CASSPGTGGNQPQHF